The subject of this entry is one T cell receptor (beta chain). This sample is part of a study of cytomegalovirus exposure and HLA in healthy donors. This CDR3 is 15 amino acids long. Trimming at V came to 3 bases and at J to 3 bases, leaving 7 bases not matched to a gene. In germline, CDR1 is MNHEY, CDR2 SMNVEV (reference sequence). Use of 60 Vbeta and 13 Jbeta primers characterized the PCR. Profiling relied on immunoSEQ multiplex PCR, and the TCRdb table lists in-frame clones only, not all of them. Recorded for this sample: roughly 190,000 clones. The receptor comes from a woman aged 18-29 years in good health and CMV-seropositive. The sample consisted of PBMCs. The chain joins TRBV27 to TRBJ1-1; TRBD1 aligns across 7 bases. The CDR3 bases are TGTGCCAGCAGTTTCCGGACAGGACGGGACACTGAAGCTTTCTTT. Encoded protein: CASSFRTGRDTEAFF.